The rows below give T cell receptor beta chains drawn from one sample of a study of somatic mutations in cytotoxic T cells in rheumatoid arthritis. The table came from immunoSEQ multiplex PCR; TCRdb's copy has only in-frame clones and leaves some out. The repertoire holds some 26,000 clones, with about 80% as singletons. The sequencing input was CD8+ T cells sorted from blood. The receptors derive from a man aged 50-60 years in good health. The CDR3 runs from the conserved cysteine through the conserved F or W. D genes are given only for firm matches. The size of a clone is reported for some rows only, either as once, few or many, or as a class for expanded clones.

clone size: -
D gene: TRBD2
V gene: TRBV7-9
J gene: TRBJ2-1
CDR3 protein: CASSVAEPGLAFNEQFF
CDR3 DNA: TGTGCCAGCAGCGTGGCGGAACCGGGACTAGCTTTCAATGAGCAGTTCTTC

clone size: -
D gene: -
V gene: TRBV11-2
J gene: TRBJ2-7
CDR3 protein: CASSLNYHEQYF
CDR3 DNA: TGTGCCAGCAGCTTAAATTATCACGAGCAGTACTTC

clone size: -
D gene: TRBD1
V gene: TRBV7-9
J gene: TRBJ2-7
CDR3 protein: CASSVTGTGSDVQYF
CDR3 DNA: TGTGCCAGCAGCGTAACCGGGACAGGGTCGGATGTGCAGTACTTC

clone size: -
D gene: -
V gene: TRBV11-2
J gene: TRBJ2-3
CDR3 protein: CASSQRDRAGDTQYF
CDR3 DNA: TGTGCCAGCAGCCAGAGGGATCGAGCGGGTGATACGCAGTATTTT

clone size: -
D gene: -
V gene: TRBV21-1
J gene: TRBJ2-5
CDR3 protein: CASSKAYSVQREGRVETQYF
CDR3 DNA: TGTGCCAGCAGCAAAGCGTACTCGGTCCAGCGGGAGGGCCGGGTGGAGACCCAGTACTTC

clone size: -
D gene: -
V gene: TRBV15
J gene: TRBJ2-5
CDR3 protein: CATSRDGETQYF
CDR3 DNA: TGTGCCACCAGCAGAGATGGAGAGACCCAGTACTTC

clone size: -
D gene: TRBD1
V gene: TRBV2
J gene: TRBJ2-3
CDR3 protein: CASGGQGFRFTDTQYF
CDR3 DNA: TGTGCCAGCGGAGGACAGGGTTTTAGGTTCACAGATACGCAGTATTTT

clone size: -
D gene: TRBD2
V gene: TRBV30
J gene: TRBJ2-3
CDR3 protein: CAWSVWRLAGYTSTDTQYF
CDR3 DNA: TGTGCCTGGAGTGTATGGAGACTAGCGGGGTATACTAGCACAGATACGCAGTATTTT

clone size: -
D gene: TRBD1
V gene: TRBV13
J gene: TRBJ2-4
CDR3 protein: CASSSRGQAPNIQYF
CDR3 DNA: TGTGCCAGCAGCTCCCGGGGACAGGCCCCAAACATTCAGTACTTC

clone size: -
D gene: -
V gene: TRBV12-5
J gene: TRBJ1-2
CDR3 protein: CASGLDPAYRTQELYGYTF
CDR3 DNA: TGTGCTAGTGGTTTGGACCCCGCTTATCGGACGCAGGAGCTATATGGCTACACCTTC

clone size: -
D gene: -
V gene: TRBV5-6
J gene: TRBJ2-7
CDR3 protein: CASSLEDRGTNINYEQYF
CDR3 DNA: TGTGCCAGCAGCTTGGAAGATAGGGGCACCAACATTAACTACGAGCAGTACTTC

clone size: -
D gene: -
V gene: TRBV6-1
J gene: TRBJ1-5
CDR3 protein: CASSEAWGNQPQHF
CDR3 DNA: TGTGCCAGCAGTGAAGCCTGGGGGAATCAGCCCCAGCATTTT

clone size: -
D gene: TRBD2
V gene: TRBV14
J gene: TRBJ2-7
CDR3 protein: CASSPIGTSGTNYEQYF
CDR3 DNA: TGTGCCAGCAGCCCTATAGGGACTAGCGGGACCAACTACGAGCAGTACTTC

clone size: -
D gene: -
V gene: TRBV7-9
J gene: TRBJ2-7
CDR3 protein: CASSGPETGYEQYF
CDR3 DNA: TGTGCCAGCAGCGGTCCCGAGACAGGCTACGAGCAGTACTTC

clone size: -
D gene: TRBD2
V gene: TRBV9
J gene: TRBJ2-2
CDR3 protein: CASSDPLERGTGELFF
CDR3 DNA: TGTGCCAGCAGCGATCCCCTAGAGCGGGGCACCGGGGAGCTGTTTTTT

clone size: -
D gene: -
V gene: TRBV5-1
J gene: TRBJ2-7
CDR3 protein: CASSVLTGSYEQYF
CDR3 DNA: TGCGCCAGCAGCGTTCTGACAGGATCGTACGAGCAGTACTTC

clone size: few
D gene: -
V gene: TRBV10-1
J gene: TRBJ2-7
CDR3 protein: CASSEYGSGYEQYF
CDR3 DNA: TGCGCCAGCAGTGAGTACGGGAGCGGCTACGAGCAGTACTTC